The rows below give T cell receptor delta chains drawn from one sample of a study of γδ T cells in repeated Plasmodium falciparum infection. TCRdb re-called clones from the multiplex PCR reads using CATT. Seen here are 70,000 to 95,000 delta-chain clones, more than 1.4% observed once, and the top ten hold 8.5% to 10%. Sequences were obtained from gamma-delta T cells from blood. Receptors were obtained from a pool of human donors (malaria-infected and uninfected, not separated). The CDR3 runs from the conserved cysteine through the conserved F or W. The D gene is left open where the match is weak. Clone size is given for some rows only: seen once, a few or many times, or a class if the clone is expanded.

clone_size,cdr3_length,v_call,j_call,d_call,cdr3_nt,cdr3_aa
many,18,TRDV1,TRDJ1,-,TGTGCTCTTGGTCCTAAGGGCTCCAGGTCCCAATACACCGATAAACTCATCTTT,CALGPKGSRSQYTDKLIF
many,22,TRDV3,TRDJ1,TRDD3,TGTGCTTTAACCGGATTCCCCTGGGGGATACGCGCCCCCCTTTATGTCACCGATAAACTCATCTTT,CALTGFPWGIRAPLYVTDKLIF
many,24,TRDV1,TRDJ1,TRDD3,TGTGCTCTTGGGGATACCGAGGGTACTCTCTACCCGCTGGGGGATCAGAACCTCACCGATAAACTCATCTTT,CALGDTEGTLYPLGDQNLTDKLIF
few,19,TRDV1,TRDJ1,-,TGTGCTATTGGGGACCCAAGTCCCTTCGGTAGGGGGTACACCAATAAACTCATCTTT,CAIGDPSPFGRGYTNKLIF
many,23,TRDV1,TRDJ1,TRDD3,TGTGCTCTTGGGGAATTCCTTGAGGATCAACTGGGGACCCAAAAGCAGGCCACCGATAAACTCATCTTT,CALGEFLEDQLGTQKQATDKLIF
many,18,TRDV1,TRDJ1,-,TGTGCTCTTGGGGAACTTCCTCTACGAAACTCGGGCACCGATAAACTCATCTTT,CALGELPLRNSGTDKLIF
many,24,TRDV1,TRDJ1,TRDD3,TGTGCTCTTGGGGAATGGAGGCCCATTTCCTTACATGATACTGGGGGATACAGTAGCGATAAACTCATCTTT,CALGEWRPISLHDTGGYSSDKLIF
many,17,TRDV1,TRDJ1,TRDD3,TGTGCTCTTGGGGAACTCGGATTGGGGGGGATAACCGATAAACTCATCTTT,CALGELGLGGITDKLIF
many,13,TRDV3,TRDJ2,-,TGTGCCTTTCGTCCCGTGCGGGAAGCACAACTCTTCTTT,CAFRPVREAQLFF
many,19,TRDV1,TRDJ1,TRDD3,TGTGCTCTTGTGAATAGGGTTCCGGTCTGGGGGATACCGGCCGATAAACTCATCTTT,CALVNRVPVWGIPADKLIF
many,21,TRDV1,TRDJ1,TRDD3,TGTGCTCTTGGGGAACGGCCCGGAGAAGGGGGATACATTGGGTACACCGATAAACTCATCTTT,CALGERPGEGGYIGYTDKLIF
many,19,TRDV2,TRDJ2,-,TGTGCCTGTGACACCTTGTCGCCGGGGGACCCAGCTTTGACAGCACAACTCTTCTTT,CACDTLSPGDPALTAQLFF
many,15,TRDV1,TRDJ1,-,TGTGCTCTTGGGGTTAACTTCCTCCACACCGATAAACTCATCTTT,CALGVNFLHTDKLIF
-,19,TRDV2,TRDJ1,TRDD3,TGTGCTTCATTAAGTGGGATGGGAACTACTGGGGGATACACCGATAAACTCATCTTT,CASLSGMGTTGGYTDKLIF
many,19,TRDV1,TRDJ1,TRDD3,TGTGCTATTGGGATCTATGAGGGTTTTGGGGGATACGGCACCGATAAACTCATCTTT,CAIGIYEGFGGYGTDKLIF
many,18,TRDV1,TRDJ1,TRDD2,TGTGCTCTTGGGGAACAGGGGCTTCCTACGCTTATCCCCTGGGGACTCATCTTT,CALGEQGLPTLIPWGLIF
many,19,TRDV1,TRDJ1,TRDD3,TGTGCTCTTGGGGAACCTTCCTACCCAACTGGGGGATTGACCGATAAACTCATCTTT,CALGEPSYPTGGLTDKLIF
many,18,TRDV2,TRDJ1,-,TGTGCCTGTGACACTATTATAGGCCCGATGTTAGAAGGCGATAAACTCATCTTT,CACDTIIGPMLEGDKLIF
many,19,TRDV1,TRDJ1,TRDD3,TGTGCTCTTGGGGAACCTTCCTCGTACTGGGGGATACGAGGCCGGAAACTCATCTTT,CALGEPSSYWGIRGRKLIF
many,20,TRDV1,TRDJ1,TRDD3,TGTGCTCTTGGGGAACGTGCCTTGGGGGATTCCAGGGCGTACACCGATAAACTCATCTTT,CALGERALGDSRAYTDKLIF
medium-sized,17,TRDV2,TRDJ1,-,TGTGCCTGTGACACCGTGGGGATTCCCCTCGACACCGATAAACTCATCTTT,CACDTVGIPLDTDKLIF
many,17,TRDV1,TRDJ1,TRDD3,TGTGCTCTTGGGGAATGGGCAGACCTGCCAGTACTGGGGAGACTCATCTTT,CALGEWADLPVLGRLIF
many,22,TRDV1,TRDJ1,TRDD3,TGTGCTCTTGGGGTACCTTCCCCTACTGGGGGATACGGCGGGGTGTACACCGATAAACTCATCTTT,CALGVPSPTGGYGGVYTDKLIF
many,21,TRDV1,TRDJ1,-,TGTGCTCTTGGGGAACGGGGCTTCGTATTTCATGGGGGGCGTTACACCGATAAACTCATCTTT,CALGERGFVFHGGRYTDKLIF
many,19,TRDV1,TRDJ1,TRDD2,TGTGCTCTTGGGCTGAGCTTCCTATCTTATCCCCGTAACACCGATAAACTCATCTTT,CALGLSFLSYPRNTDKLIF
medium-sized,17,TRDV2,TRDJ1,TRDD3,TGTGCCTGTGACACTTTACTGGGGGACCAGTACACCGATAAACTCATCTTT,CACDTLLGDQYTDKLIF
few,19,TRDV1,TRDJ1,TRDD2,TGTGCTCTTGGGGAACTTCCAGCCTTCCTTTCCCCATACACCGATAAACTCATCTTC,CALGELPAFLSPYTDKLIF
many,19,TRDV2,TRDJ1,-,TGTGCCTGTGACACTCTGGGGACAGATCGTCTTCGTAAGACCGATAAACTCATCTTT,CACDTLGTDRLRKTDKLIF
many,24,TRDV1,TRDJ1,TRDD3,TGTGCTCTTGGGGAACTAGTCCTAGTCCTAGCACGGTCCAGCTGGGGGTCTCACACCGATAAACTCATCTTT,CALGELVLVLARSSWGSHTDKLIF